This TCR beta chain was profiled in a study of regulatory T cells in long-lasting Graves disease. Study-wide results and caveats: New patients shared 950 to 1,000 public clonotypes, fewer than the 2,500 to 3,500 shared by persistent patients.

On this clonotype: As yet, its antigen is unknown.

With iRepertoire HTBI primers and Arm-PCR of CDR3 regions, TCR beta libraries were built. TCRdb analysed the multiplex PCR reads with MiXCR anew, one entry per CDR3 protein. The sample includes 250,000 to 300,000 distinct CDR3 sequences, about 17% seen only once; the top ten take roughly 15%. This CDR3 region has 15 residues. V gave up 3 bases and J gave up 3 bases, with 18 bases separating them. Per germline, CDR1 DFQATT and CDR2 SNEGSKA (reference sequence). Time point specified: newly diagnosed GD, antithyroid drugs for less than 3 months. The TCR library was prepared using RNA isolated from PBMCs. A volume of 7 to 9.5 milliliters of peripheral blood was collected in EDTA tubes. This same sample was also taken into another study, of T cells in Graves' hyperthyroidism and ophthalmopathy.

The sequence came from a woman aged 25-40 years with Graves disease. The specimen comprised peripheral blood mononuclear cells (PBMCs), sampled at new diagnosis, from a patient treated with antithyroid drugs. The chain combines TRBV20-1 with TRBJ2-7, with D possibly being TRBD1 (7 bases). The CDR3 nucleotides read TGCAGTGCTAGTTTGATCCAGGGGGGAGACTACGAGCAGTACTTC. Translation gives CSASLIQGGDYEQYF.